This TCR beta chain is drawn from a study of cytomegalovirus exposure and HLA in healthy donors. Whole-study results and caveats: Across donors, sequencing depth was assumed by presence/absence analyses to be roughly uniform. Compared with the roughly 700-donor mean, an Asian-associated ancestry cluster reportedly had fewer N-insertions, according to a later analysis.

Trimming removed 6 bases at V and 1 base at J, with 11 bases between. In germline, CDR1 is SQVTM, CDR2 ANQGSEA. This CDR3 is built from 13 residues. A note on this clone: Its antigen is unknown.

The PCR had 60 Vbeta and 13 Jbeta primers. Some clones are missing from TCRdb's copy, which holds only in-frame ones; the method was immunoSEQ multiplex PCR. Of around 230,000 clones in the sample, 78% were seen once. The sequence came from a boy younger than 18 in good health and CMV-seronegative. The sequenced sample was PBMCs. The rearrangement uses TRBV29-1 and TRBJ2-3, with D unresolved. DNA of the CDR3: TGCAGCGTGGGCAGGTCGGGCACAGATACGCAGTATTTT. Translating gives CSVGRSGTDTQYF.